The T cell receptor beta chain described here comes from a study of CD8 T cells in Susac syndrome. CDR1 is LGHNA and CDR2 is YSLEER in the germline V gene. Trimming took off 4 bases at V and 9 bases at J, with 12 bases between the two ends. The CDR3 is made up of 12 amino acids. After extraction with the RNeasy kit, about 0.45 to 1 ug of the RNA was reverse transcribed using random hexamers. Multiplex PCR with immunoSEQ amplified the TCR beta CDR3 across 54 Vbeta and 13 Jbeta. TCRdb called the immunoSEQ multiplex PCR reads again in MiXCR, with one record for every CDR3 protein. The data contain 120,000 to 150,000 distinct CDR3 sequences, approximately 93% of them singletons. Matching for age and sex applied to the controls, who were healthy donors. Negative isolation yielded the CD8+ and CD4+ T cells, while FACS enriched the TEMRA cells.

The sample comprised CD8+ T cells from PBMCs. J is TRBJ1-2 and V is TRBV4-3; D may be TRBD1 (6 bases). This receptor was taken from a human donor in good health. The CDR3 DNA reads TGCGCCAGCAGCCTTACACAGGGCCGCTACACCTTC. This gives the protein CASSLTQGRYTF.